The 31 T cell receptor beta chains reported below all come from one sample, sequenced in a study of T cell responses to AZD1222 COVID-19 vaccine. Some clones are missing from TCRdb's copy, which holds only in-frame ones; the method was immunoSEQ multiplex PCR. Of approximately 130,000 clones in the sample, about 89% are singletons; the top ten hold 9.5%. Sequenced material: peripheral blood, taken 28 days after the second AZD1222 dose. These receptors were taken from an adult who received the AZD1222 COVID-19 vaccine.

The chain joins TRBV6-5 to TRBJ1-2; TRBD1 is a possible D gene (5 bases). This CDR3 has 16 residues. The V end was cut by 1 base, the J end by 4 bases, with 16 bases between. Germline V gene lookup returns CDR1 MNHEY and CDR2 SVGAGI. This CDR3 reads CASSYFLRGGSYGYTF. Here the CDR3 DNA reads TGTGCCAGCAGTTACTTTCTCCGGGGGGGGTCCTATGGCTACACCTTC.

The rearrangement links TRBV5-1 to TRBJ2-5; D unclear. V was shortened by 1 base and J by 5 bases, with 12 bases between the two germline ends. In germline, CDR1 is SGHRS, CDR2 YFSETQ. The CDR3 extends over 14 amino acids. DNA for the CDR3: TGCGCCAGCAGCTTGAGGCCGCCTTGGGAGACCCAGTACTTC. As protein: CASSLRPPWETQYF.

CDR3 sequence: CSASYGTSYNEQFF. In DNA, the CDR3 is TGCAGTGCTAGTTACGGGACCTCCTACAATGAGCAGTTCTTC. V is TRBV20-1 and J is TRBJ2-1, with D possibly called TRBD1 or TRBD2 (5 bases each). The CDR3 is 14 residues long. CDR1 is DFQATT and CDR2 is SNEGSKA in the germline V gene (reference sequence). V lost 3 bases and J lost 0, with 9 bases in between.

V usage is TRBV4-2 and J usage is TRBJ1-2, with TRBD1 identical over 8 bases. This CDR3 region has 17 residues. Looked up from germline, CDR1 is LGHNA and CDR2 is YNFKEQ. V shed 4 bases, J shed 2 bases, and the junction held 12 bases outside the gene matches. The CDR3 is CASSPAKRQGMNYGYTF. In DNA, the CDR3 is TGTGCCAGCAGCCCGGCTAAAAGACAGGGGATGAACTATGGCTACACCTTC.

The CDR3 loop reads CASSQGDRNTEAFF. DNA of the CDR3: TGTGCCAGCAGCCAAGGTGACAGAAACACTGAAGCTTTCTTT. The V call is TRBV4-2, the J call TRBJ1-1; TRBD1 might be the D (5 bases). The V end was cut by 1 base, the J end by 2 bases, with 8 bases between. The CDR3 length is 14 residues. Germline values: CDR1 LGHNA, CDR2 YNFKEQ.

The chain couples TRBV19 to TRBJ1-5; no clear D gene. V was clipped by 4 bases and J by 0 bases, with 10 bases between them. Germline CDR1 and CDR2: LNHDA and SQIVND (reference sequence). The CDR3 consists of 15 residues. CDR3 DNA sequence: TGTGCCAGTAGTACATGGGATTATAGCAATCAGCCCCAGCATTTT. Protein: CASSTWDYSNQPQHF.

The rearrangement joins TRBV30 to TRBJ2-2, with 10 bases matching TRBD1. There are 15 residues in the CDR3. Germline CDR1 is GTSNPN and CDR2 is SVGIG (reference sequence). The junction had 3 bases not matched to a gene; V was cut back by 3 bases and J by 2 bases. The CDR3 nucleotides read TGTGCCTGGAGGAGACAGGGGGCCAACACCGGGGAGCTGTTTTTT. This codes for CAWRRQGANTGELFF.

This chain uses TRBV30 with TRBJ2-5, with D uncertain. The CDR3 loop spans 13 amino acids. The germline gives CDR1 GTSNPN, CDR2 SVGIG (reference sequence). Trimming took off 0 bases at V and 7 bases at J, with 12 bases between the two ends. The CDR3 bases are TGTGCCTGGAGTGTAACCGGGTGGGGGACCCAGTACTTC. This gives the protein CAWSVTGWGTQYF.

The rearrangement links TRBV4-3 to TRBJ1-1; TRBD1 is a possible D gene (6 bases). V shed 0 bases and J shed 4 bases, with 18 bases lying between them. The CDR3 is 17 residues long. Germline-derived CDR1 and CDR2 are LGHNA and YSLEER. The CDR3 loop reads CASSQDVPGATATEAFF. The CDR3 DNA reads as TGCGCCAGCAGCCAAGATGTCCCAGGGGCCACCGCCACTGAAGCTTTCTTT.

The V call is TRBV10-3, the J call TRBJ2-1; 10 bases map to TRBD2. The V segment lost 3 bases and the J segment 2 bases; nucleotides outside the gene matches: 4. The CDR3 consists of 16 residues. The germline V gene has CDR1 ENHRY and CDR2 SYGVKD. CDR3 loop: CAISDLSGGTYNEQFF. As DNA, the CDR3 is TGTGCCATCAGTGACCTTAGCGGGGGGACCTACAATGAGCAGTTCTTC.

The CDR3 region is CASSLEGQGRYEQYF. The DNA of the CDR3 is TGTGCCAGCAGCTTAGAGGGACAGGGGCGATACGAGCAGTACTTC. The V and J genes are TRBV7-9 and TRBJ2-7; 10 bases agree with TRBD1. The CDR3 covers 15 residues. V dropped 1 base and J dropped 4; count of bases not matched to a gene: 4. Germline-derived CDR1 and CDR2 are SEHNR and FQNEAQ (reference sequence).

This clone was seen just once. Other nucleotide sequences from this sample produce the same CDR3. CDR3 region: CASSIGQGYTEAFF. CDR3 DNA sequence: TGTGCCAGTAGTATCGGACAGGGATACACTGAAGCTTTCTTT. The chain employs TRBV19 and TRBJ1-1; 8 bases map to TRBD1. The CDR3 loop spans 14 amino acids. Trimming removed 3 bases from V and 3 bases from J; junction bases left unmatched: 3. Germline V CDR1 and CDR2: LNHDA, SQIVND (reference sequence).

This clone was found a few times. The chain joins TRBV7-2 to TRBJ1-1; D is unclear. V lost 0 bases and J 3 bases, leaving 5 bases between the germline ends. The germline V gene encodes CDR1 SGHTA and CDR2 FQGNSA. This CDR3 comprises 13 residues. In DNA, the CDR3 is TGTGCCAGCAGCTTAGCGGACTACACTGAAGCTTTCTTT. Protein: CASSLADYTEAFF.

This clone has more than one count but fewer than ten. The CDR3 coding sequence is TGTGCCACCAGTGATTTCGGGACTAACAACAATGAGCAGTTCTTC. The encoded protein is CATSDFGTNNNEQFF. The V and J genes are TRBV24-1 and TRBJ2-1; 7 positions agree with TRBD2. Trimming cost V 1 base and J 5 bases; bases outside gene matches: 4. Germline V gene sequence: CDR1 KGHDR, CDR2 SFDVKD. The CDR3 has 15 residues.

This clone was seen only a few times. The J gene is TRBJ1-6, the V gene TRBV7-2; D gene unclear. V was trimmed by 4 bases and J by 8 bases, leaving 12 bases between them. Germline-derived CDR1 and CDR2 are SGHTA and FQGNSA. The CDR3 sequence is 14 residues long. The CDR3 sequence: CASSSPVRDSPLHF. The CDR3 bases are TGTGCCAGCAGCTCCCCCGTGCGGGATTCACCCCTCCACTTT.

The rearrangement links TRBV7-2 to TRBJ2-7; TRBD1 is a possible D gene (5 bases). Germline V gives CDR1 SGHTA, CDR2 FQGNSA. The CDR3 consists of 14 residues. V was shortened by 3 bases and J by 2 bases, with 11 bases between the two germline ends. The CDR3 spells CASSFHMGPYEQYF. CDR3 in DNA: TGTGCCAGCAGCTTTCATATGGGGCCCTACGAGCAGTACTTC.

This chain connects TRBV6-2 or TRBV6-3 to TRBJ1-2, with D possibly being TRBD1 (6 bases). V lost 6 bases to trimming and J lost 4 bases, with 12 bases between them. CDR3 length equals 13 residues. Germline-derived CDR1 and CDR2 are MNHEY and SVGEGT. The CDR3 here is CASSPTGPYGYTF. The CDR3, as DNA: TGTGCCAGCAGCCCGACAGGCCCCTATGGCTACACCTTC.

This clone appeared a single time. The V gene is TRBV6-5, the J gene TRBJ1-1; TRBD1 is a possible D gene (5 bases). Germline loops: CDR1 MNHEY, CDR2 SVGAGI. Trimming took off 5 bases at V and 8 bases at J, with 18 bases between the two ends. The CDR3 loop spans 14 amino acids. CDR3 DNA sequence: TGTGCCAGCAGTCCTCTTCCAGGGCCTAGGGAAGCTTTCTTT. Translated, it gives CASSPLPGPREAFF.

The rearrangement joins TRBV4-3 to TRBJ1-1, with D unresolved. The CDR3 sequence is 13 residues long. Germline CDR1 and CDR2: LGHNA and YSLEER. Deletions cut 3 bases from V and 1 base from J, with 6 bases between. CDR3 amino acids: CASSHLRNTEAFF. The CDR3 coding sequence is TGCGCCAGCAGCCACCTACGGAACACTGAAGCTTTCTTT.

The chain carries TRBV4-1 and TRBJ2-3, with D tentatively TRBD1 (7 bases). Germline CDR1 is MGHRA and CDR2 is YSYEKL. The CDR3 consists of 18 residues. Trimming took 1 base from V and 5 from J, leaving 22 bases between them. CDR3 sequence: CASSQGALRGASLDTQYF. The CDR3 DNA is TGCGCCAGCAGCCAAGGAGCCCTCAGGGGGGCCTCTCTAGATACGCAGTATTTT.

The gene calls are TRBV27 and TRBJ1-1; D might be TRBD1 (5 bases). This CDR3 comprises 16 residues. V was cut by 4 bases and J by 5 bases, with 20 bases left in between. Germline V gives CDR1 MNHEY, CDR2 SMNVEV (reference sequence). The CDR3 coding sequence is TGTGCCAGCAGTTCTGCGGGCTCCGGGCGGGGGACTGAAGCTTTCTTT. Protein sequence: CASSSAGSGRGTEAFF.

V usage is TRBV30 and J usage is TRBJ1-4; D may be TRBD1 (5 bases). The V end was cut by 8 bases, the J end by 8 bases, with 15 bases between. The CDR3 runs 12 residues. The germline gives CDR1 GTSNPN, CDR2 SVGIG (reference sequence). This chain's CDR3 is CALEAGLEKLFF. The CDR3 DNA is TGTGCCCTAGAGGCAGGGTTGGAAAAACTGTTTTTT.

The chain carries TRBV2 and TRBJ2-1, with D possibly being TRBD1 or TRBD2 (5 bases each). CDR3 length: 13 residues. From germline, CDR1 is SNHLY and CDR2 FYNNEI. The V gene lost 5 bases and the J gene lost 6 bases, with 11 bases spanning the gap. The CDR3, as DNA: TGTGCCAGCAGTTGGGACCCCTCCAATGAGCAGTTCTTC. Translation: CASSWDPSNEQFF.

The rearrangement joins TRBV30 to TRBJ2-3; D might be TRBD2 (6 bases). Looked up from germline, CDR1 is GTSNPN and CDR2 is SVGIG (reference sequence). Between the trimmed V and J ends, which lost 3 bases and 2 bases, there was a span of 18 bases. The CDR3 loop spans 16 amino acids. The CDR3: CAWRSEKRAYTDTQYF. Here the CDR3 DNA reads TGTGCCTGGAGGAGTGAGAAGCGGGCCTACACAGATACGCAGTATTTT.

The chain is built from TRBV12-3 or TRBV12-4 and TRBJ1-2; D is ambiguous. V was shortened by 3 bases and J by 8 bases, with 10 bases between the two germline ends. The CDR3 length is 12 residues. CDR3 protein: CASSLRRGGYTF. The DNA for the CDR3 is TGTGCCAGCAGTTTGAGGAGAGGAGGCTACACCTTC.

The chain uses TRBV4-2 and TRBJ1-4; D gene unclear. The germline V gene has CDR1 LGHNA and CDR2 YNFKEQ. The V gene lost 0 bases and the J gene lost 3 bases, with 14 bases spanning the gap. This CDR3 is built from 17 residues. The CDR3 DNA reads as TGTGCCAGCAGCCAAGAAGCTGGCGTGGTAGCTAATGAAAAACTGTTTTTT. Encoded protein: CASSQEAGVVANEKLFF.

The rearrangement links TRBV7-2 to TRBJ1-1; D may be TRBD1 (5 bases). The CDR3 has 15 residues. Trimming removed 2 bases at V and 11 bases at J, with 21 bases between. Germline CDR1 SGHTA, CDR2 FQGNSA. CDR3 bases: TGTGCCAGCAGCTTATTCGAGGGGCTTGGGTATTATGCTTTCTTT. Its translation: CASSLFEGLGYYAFF.

This rearrangement joins TRBV29-1 to TRBJ1-1; D is unclear. V lost 4 bases, J lost 1 base, and 10 bases lay in between. Germline-derived CDR1 and CDR2 are SQVTM and ANQGSEA. This CDR3 comprises 13 residues. CDR3 amino acids: CSVGGLRNTEAFF. CDR3 sequence (DNA): TGCAGCGTTGGCGGACTTAGGAACACTGAAGCTTTCTTT.

This clone is a singleton in its sample. V and J are TRBV10-1 and TRBJ1-1; D uncertain. CDR3 length equals 13 residues. The V and J ends lost 2 bases and 2 bases respectively, with 6 bases between them. Germline CDR1 WNHNN, CDR2 SYGVQD (reference sequence). CDR3 sequence reads: CASSEQINTEAFF. The CDR3 DNA is TGCGCCAGCAGTGAGCAGATTAACACTGAAGCTTTCTTT.

This clone was detected once. This chain joins TRBV6-5 and TRBJ2-2; TRBD1 agrees at 7 bases. The CDR3 has 15 residues. Germline CDR1 and CDR2: MNHEY and SVGAGI. V gave up 6 bases and J gave up 0 bases; unmatched junction bases: 4. As DNA, the CDR3 is TGTGCCAGCAGCCCAGGGGGTGCGAACACCGGGGAGCTGTTTTTT. This codes for CASSPGGANTGELFF.

The chain joins TRBV30 to TRBJ2-7, with D unresolved. Germline-derived CDR1 and CDR2 are GTSNPN and SVGIG (reference sequence). There are 13 residues in the CDR3. V gave up 0 bases and J gave up 1 base, with 7 bases separating them. The DNA of the CDR3 is TGTGCCTGGAGTGTAGCCGGGTCCTACGAGCAGTACTTC. Its translation: CAWSVAGSYEQYF.